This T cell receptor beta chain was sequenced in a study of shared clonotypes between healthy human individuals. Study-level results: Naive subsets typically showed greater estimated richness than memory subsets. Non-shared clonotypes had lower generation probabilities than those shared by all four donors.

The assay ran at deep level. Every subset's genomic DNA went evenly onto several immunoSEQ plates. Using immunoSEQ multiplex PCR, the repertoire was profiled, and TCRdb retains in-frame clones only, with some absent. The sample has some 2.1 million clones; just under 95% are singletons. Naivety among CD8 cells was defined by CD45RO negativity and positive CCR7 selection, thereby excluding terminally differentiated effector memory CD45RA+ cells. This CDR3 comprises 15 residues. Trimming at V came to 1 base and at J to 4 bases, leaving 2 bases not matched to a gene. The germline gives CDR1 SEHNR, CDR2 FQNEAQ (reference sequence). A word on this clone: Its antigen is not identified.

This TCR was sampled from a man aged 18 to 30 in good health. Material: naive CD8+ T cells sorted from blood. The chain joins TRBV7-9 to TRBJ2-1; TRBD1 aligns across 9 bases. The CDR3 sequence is CASSLVQGAYNEQFF. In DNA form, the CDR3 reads TGTGCCAGCAGCTTAGTACAGGGGGCATACAATGAGCAGTTCTTC.